The entry below describes one T cell receptor beta chain. The table came from immunoSEQ multiplex PCR; TCRdb's copy has only in-frame clones and leaves some out. There are about 63,000 clones in the sample; 70% to 80% occur only once, and 30% to 40% lies in the top ten. The data originate from a study of blood T cell repertoires in COVID-19. The overall study: The United States, Italy and Spain were the sources of the acute and convalescent COVID-19 samples.

CDR1 and CDR2 (germline): LGHNA, YNFKEQ. The V end lost 1 base, the J end lost 13 bases, and 22 bases lay between the germline ends. The CDR3 loop spans 16 amino acids. The TCR sequence derives from a human donor in a cohort sampled during active COVID-19. The chain carries TRBV4-2 and TRBJ1-4, with D perhaps matching TRBD1 (6 bases). Sample: peripheral blood. Here the CDR3 reads CASSQGGTGSPGRLFF. CDR3 sequence (DNA): TGTGCCAGCAGCCAAGGGGGCACAGGGTCGCCCGGACGACTGTTTTTT.